Presented here are 3 T cell receptor beta chains from one specimen sequenced in a study of glioma-infiltrating T cells after dendritic cell vaccination. Specified time point: after dendritic cell vaccination, including at tumor progression/relapse. Profiling relied on immunoSEQ multiplex PCR, and the TCRdb table lists in-frame clones only, not all of them. This sample has about 65,000 clones; approximately 86% occur once, and the top ten carry about 9.9%. The sequencing here drew on blood, taken after dendritic cell vaccination. All receptors derive from a human donor with glioblastoma.

CDR3 amino acids: CATSSDGRRGYTF. DNA for the CDR3: TGTGCCACCAGCTCGGACGGGAGAAGGGGCTACACCTTC. The gene calls are TRBV15 and TRBJ1-2; no definite D call. Germline lookup yields CDR1 LNHNV and CDR2 YYDKDF (reference sequence). This CDR3 spans 13 amino acids. Trimming took 5 bases from V and 8 from J, leaving 15 bases between them.

The table lists this clone with a count of one. The rearrangement links TRBV27 to TRBJ2-3; D is undetermined. Germline CDR1 and CDR2: MNHEY and SMNVEV (reference sequence). The CDR3 totals 13 residues. The ends were cut back, 5 bases at V and 3 bases at J, with 9 bases in the middle. CDR3 loop: CASSTYLTDTQYF. The DNA of the CDR3 is TGTGCCAGCAGTACCTACTTAACAGATACGCAGTATTTT.

This clone was seen a few times. This chain links TRBV4-3 with TRBJ2-2; 10 nucleotides agree with TRBD1. Germline CDR1 LGHNA, CDR2 YSLEER. Trimming took 4 bases from V and 5 from J; bases not matched to a gene: 7. The length of the CDR3 is 16 residues. CDR3 nucleotides: TGCGCCAGCAGCCTTGACAGGGGGCTCAAAACCGGGGAGCTGTTTTTT. It specifies CASSLDRGLKTGELFF.